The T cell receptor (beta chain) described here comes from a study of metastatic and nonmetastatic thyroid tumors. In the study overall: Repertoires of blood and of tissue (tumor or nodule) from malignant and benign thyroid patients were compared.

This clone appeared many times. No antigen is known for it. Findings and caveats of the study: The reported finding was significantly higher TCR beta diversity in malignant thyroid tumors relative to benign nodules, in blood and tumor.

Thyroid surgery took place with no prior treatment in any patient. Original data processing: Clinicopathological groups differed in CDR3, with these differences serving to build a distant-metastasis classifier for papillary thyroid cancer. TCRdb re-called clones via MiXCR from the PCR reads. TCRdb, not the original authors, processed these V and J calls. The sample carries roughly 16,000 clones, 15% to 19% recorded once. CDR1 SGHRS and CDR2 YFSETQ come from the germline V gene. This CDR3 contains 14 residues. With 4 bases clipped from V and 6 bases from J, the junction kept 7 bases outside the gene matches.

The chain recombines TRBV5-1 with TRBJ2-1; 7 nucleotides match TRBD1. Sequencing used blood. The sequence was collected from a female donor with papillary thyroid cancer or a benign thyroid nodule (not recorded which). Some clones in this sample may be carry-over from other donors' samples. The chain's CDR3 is CASSRDRVSNEQFF. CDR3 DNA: TGCGCCAGCAGCCGCGACAGGGTTAGCAATGAGCAGTTCTTC.